These T cell receptor beta chains were read from a single sample in a study of blood T cell repertoires in COVID-19. Method: immunoSEQ multiplex PCR; TCRdb's copy keeps in-frame clones and lacks some. The profile shows 46,000 or so clones, less than 85% of them singletons. The material sequenced was peripheral blood. The receptors come from a human donor in a cohort sampled during active COVID-19. Each CDR3 is given with its conserved first and last residue. D genes are given only for firm matches. Clone size is not always given. Where it is, it says once, few, many or a class for expanded clones.

CASSRNTEAFF	TGTGCCAGCAGTCGGAACACTGAAGCTTTCTTT	once	-	TRBV27	TRBJ1-1
CASSYGSLLGEQYF	TGTGCCAGCAGTTACGGGAGCCTTCTAGGAGAGCAGTACTTC	-	-	TRBV6-2/TRBV6-3	TRBJ2-7
CASSRTGPLNTEAFF	TGTGCCAGCAGTCGGACTGGGCCCCTGAACACTGAAGCTTTCTTT	-	-	TRBV6-5	TRBJ1-1
CASRPSRSQPQHF	TGTGCCAGCAGACCCTCCCGGAGTCAGCCCCAGCATTTT	few	-	TRBV6-6	TRBJ1-5
CASSLINPPQHF	TGTGCCAGCAGCTTAATAAATCCGCCCCAGCATTTT	-	-	TRBV5-8	TRBJ1-5
CASGNRGHGNTIYF	TGCGCCAGCGGCAACAGGGGGCATGGAAACACCATATATTTT	-	TRBD1	TRBV10-2	TRBJ1-3
CASSIYPGQGAGGYTF	TGTGCCAGTAGTATTTACCCGGGACAGGGGGCAGGTGGCTACACCTTC	once	TRBD1	TRBV19	TRBJ1-2
CASSYSRQGNSPLHF	TGTGCCAGCAGTTACTCGCGACAGGGGAATTCACCCCTCCACTTT	-	TRBD1	TRBV6-5	TRBJ1-6
CASSQDNVRNYGYTF	TGTGCCAGCAGCCAAGATAACGTCAGAAACTATGGCTACACCTTC	-	-	TRBV3-1/TRBV3-2	TRBJ1-2
CASSGTGGSSSPLHF	TGTGCCAGCAGTGGAACAGGGGGCAGCTCGTCACCCCTCCACTTT	-	TRBD1	TRBV25-1	TRBJ1-6
CASSLDRDNYGYTF	TGTGCCAGCAGCTTAGACCGGGATAACTATGGCTACACCTTC	-	-	TRBV7-2	TRBJ1-2
CASSARDSRGAFF	TGTGCCAGCAGCGCGAGGGACAGCCGGGGGGCTTTCTTT	-	TRBD1	TRBV9	TRBJ1-1
CASAEDRGNQPQHF	TGTGCCAGTGCCGAAGACAGGGGCAATCAGCCCCAGCATTTT	-	TRBD1	TRBV19	TRBJ1-5
CASSIVLSYEQYF	TGTGCCAGTAGTATAGTCCTCTCCTACGAGCAGTACTTC	-	-	TRBV19	TRBJ2-7
CATRQTGEANTIYF	TGTGCCACCAGACAAACAGGGGAAGCAAACACCATATATTTT	-	TRBD1	TRBV10-3	TRBJ1-3
CASSLGADSGGYTF	TGTGCCAGTAGCCTTGGGGCGGACAGCGGTGGCTACACCTTC	once	-	TRBV19	TRBJ1-2
CASSSVRDRGRRGYYEQYF	TGTGCCAGCAGTTCCGTCCGGGACAGGGGACGGAGAGGGTACTACGAGCAGTACTTC	-	TRBD1	TRBV6-2/TRBV6-3	TRBJ2-7
CASTVRGGADTQYF	TGTGCCAGCACGGTCCGGGGGGGTGCAGATACGCAGTATTTT	-	TRBD2	TRBV3-1/TRBV3-2	TRBJ2-3
CASSEGQGANQPQHF	TGTGCCAGCAGCGAAGGACAGGGGGCGAATCAGCCCCAGCATTTT	-	TRBD1	TRBV2	TRBJ1-5
CASSLEGGGTDTQYF	TGTGCCAGCAGCTTGGAAGGGGGAGGCACAGATACGCAGTATTTT	-	-	TRBV5-4	TRBJ2-3
CASSQNRAPPEAFF	TGTGCCAGCAGCCAAAACCGAGCACCCCCTGAAGCTTTCTTT	-	-	TRBV14	TRBJ1-1
CASSYASGVAGELFF	TGTGCCAGCAGTTACGCTAGCGGGGTGGCCGGGGAGCTGTTTTTT	-	TRBD2	TRBV6-5	TRBJ2-2
CASTLGGHGYTF	TGTGCCAGTACCCTCGGGGGACATGGCTACACCTTC	few	-	TRBV19	TRBJ1-2
CASSILAGGPTDTQYF	TGTGCCAGTAGTATTCTGGCGGGGGGGCCCACAGATACGCAGTATTTT	-	TRBD2	TRBV19	TRBJ2-3
CASSLGATSSYEQYF	TGTGCCAGCAGTTTAGGGGCGACGAGCTCCTACGAGCAGTACTTC	-	-	TRBV28	TRBJ2-7
CASSSSPTDTQYF	TGTGCCAGCAGCTCTTCCCCCACAGATACGCAGTATTTT	once	-	TRBV7-2	TRBJ2-3
CASSLTGLNSPLHF	TGTGCCAGCAGCTTAACAGGGCTTAATTCACCCCTCCACTTT	-	-	TRBV11-2	TRBJ1-6
CASSYQTGSGNTIYF	TGTGCCAGCAGTTACCAGACAGGGAGCGGAAACACCATATATTTT	-	TRBD1	TRBV6-5	TRBJ1-3
CATRGGNTEAFF	TGTGCCACCCGAGGGGGTAACACTGAAGCTTTCTTT	-	-	TRBV24-1	TRBJ1-1
CASSTGGRGVQYF	TGTGCCAGCAGCACGGGGGGTCGGGGGGTCCAGTACTTC	-	TRBD2	TRBV12-3/TRBV12-4	TRBJ2-5
CASSRSGEQYF	TGTGCCAGCAGTCGGAGTGGAGAGCAGTACTTC	-	-	TRBV27	TRBJ2-7
CASSLVGTVTPRDQYF	TGTGCCAGCAGCTTGGTCGGGACAGTAACTCCGAGGGACCAGTACTTC	-	TRBD1	TRBV5-4	TRBJ2-5
CALEFRDRVTEAFF	TGTGCCTTGGAGTTCCGGGACAGGGTTACTGAAGCTTTCTTT	-	TRBD1	TRBV30	TRBJ1-1
CASSQDTREGTEAFF	TGCGCCAGCAGCCAAGATACCAGGGAAGGGACTGAAGCTTTCTTT	-	-	TRBV4-3	TRBJ1-1
CATSRVENQPQHF	TGTGCCACCAGCAGAGTTGAGAATCAGCCCCAGCATTTT	-	-	TRBV15	TRBJ1-5
CATSDSPWTENTGELFF	TGTGCCACCAGTGACAGCCCTTGGACAGAGAACACCGGGGAGCTGTTTTTT	-	-	TRBV24-1	TRBJ2-2
CASRRDRGTQRTEAFF	TGTGCCAGCAGGCGGGACAGGGGAACACAGAGGACTGAAGCTTTCTTT	-	TRBD1	TRBV28	TRBJ1-1
CSVEAGLNTEAFF	TGCAGCGTTGAAGCAGGGTTGAACACTGAAGCTTTCTTT	-	-	TRBV29-1	TRBJ1-1
CASSYLALAGANVLTF	TGTGCCAGCAGTTACTTGGCATTGGCTGGGGCCAACGTCCTGACTTTC	-	-	TRBV6-2/TRBV6-3	TRBJ2-6
CASSYMRGQSEQYF	TGTGCCAGCAGTTATATGAGGGGGCAGAGCGAGCAGTACTTC	-	TRBD1	TRBV6-2/TRBV6-3	TRBJ2-7
CASFGLPGSGNTIYF	TGTGCCAGCTTCGGACTCCCCGGCTCTGGAAACACCATATATTTT	-	-	TRBV18	TRBJ1-3
CASSLLVEGAGYGYTF	TGTGCCAGCTCACTCTTGGTGGAGGGGGCGGGCTATGGCTACACCTTC	once	TRBD1	TRBV18	TRBJ1-2
CASSPWTGFGSTNTEAFF	TGCGCCAGCAGCCCCTGGACAGGGTTTGGTTCGACAAACACTGAAGCTTTCTTT	-	TRBD1	TRBV5-1	TRBJ1-1
CASSLGSGRQYF	TGCGCCAGCAGCTTGGGTTCCGGGAGGCAGTACTTC	-	-	TRBV5-1	TRBJ2-7
CASSYWGDSGKGKLFF	TGTGCCAGCAGTTACTGGGGCGATAGCGGGAAGGGAAAACTGTTTTTT	-	-	TRBV6-6	TRBJ1-4
CATQGNYGYTF	TGTGCCACCCAGGGTAACTATGGCTACACCTTC	-	-	TRBV6-5	TRBJ1-2
CASSPPRGTANTEAFF	TGTGCCAGCTCACCACCTCGCGGGACAGCGAACACTGAAGCTTTCTTT	-	TRBD1	TRBV18	TRBJ1-1
CASSLTGQTEAFF	TGTGCCAGCAGCTTGACTGGACAGACTGAAGCTTTCTTT	-	-	TRBV5-4	TRBJ1-1
CASSPTTGGMNTEAFF	TGTGCCAGCTCACCAACTACCGGGGGAATGAACACTGAAGCTTTCTTT	-	-	TRBV18	TRBJ1-1
CASSQDPLAVEETQYF	TGTGCCAGCAGCCAAGATCCTCTAGCGGTCGAAGAGACCCAGTACTTC	-	TRBD2	TRBV3-1/TRBV3-2	TRBJ2-5
CASNHRGNTEAFF	TGTGCCAGCAATCACAGGGGGAACACTGAAGCTTTCTTT	-	TRBD1	TRBV28	TRBJ1-1
CASSRGNGYTF	TGCGCCAGCAGCAGGGGGAATGGCTACACCTTC	-	-	TRBV5-1	TRBJ1-2
CASSSKTGSTEAFF	TGTGCCAGCAGTTCAAAAACAGGGTCGACTGAAGCTTTCTTT	-	-	TRBV6-5	TRBJ1-1
CASSQDRGSYEQYF	TGTGCCAGCAGCCAAGACAGGGGCTCCTACGAGCAGTACTTC	once	TRBD1	TRBV7-2	TRBJ2-7